These T cell receptor beta chains were read from a single sample in a study of T cells after posttransplantation cyclophosphamide. The data were produced by immunoSEQ multiplex PCR, yet TCRdb's version contains in-frame clones alone and is incomplete. The sample is made up of approximately 27,000 clones, none counted only once. The specimen was PBMCs. The receptors come from a man aged 45-60 years in good health, CMV-negative, and a related stem cell transplant donor. CDR3s include the opening cysteine and the closing phenylalanine or tryptophan. Size is stated for part of the rows, as once, few or many counts, or as a class when the clone is expanded.

v_call	clone_size	cdr3_aa
TRBV27	many	CASSLYRSEVRQYF
TRBV7-9	many	CASSLLGSSYNSPLHF
TRBV11-2	many	CASSLRGLDYEQYF
TRBV27	many	CASSFTGGANYGYTF
TRBV5-1	many	CASSQRPSFLNEQYF
TRBV10-1	many	CASSGPGSRVEQYF
TRBV10-3	many	CAISVTDFTPGLAGESSYNEQFF
TRBV19	many	CASSMSGGTEAFF
TRBV29-1	many	CSVRGDLQETQYF
TRBV7-2	many	CASSLVRGTQKAFF
TRBV7-2	many	CASSYHGGAAQPQHF
TRBV5-4	many	CASSLVGPYEQYF
TRBV9	many	CASSVDGQETQYF
TRBV18	many	CASSPSGRAGYNEQFF
TRBV11-3	many	CASSSPPRSGKTSSYEQYF
TRBV5-1	many	CASSAPGSNEQFF
TRBV6-1	many	CASSEGRDSTGELFF
TRBV30	many	CALDPLVYNEQFF
TRBV7-9	many	CASSLWGGNSPLHF
TRBV29-1	many	CSLGDIDGYTF
TRBV21-1	many	CASSKGPAPRGTQYF
TRBV19	many	CASRSNRQTYEQYF
TRBV2	many	CASSEQGENTEAFF
TRBV11-2	many	CASSPPGQSYEQYF
TRBV19	many	CASSMGQGVYEQYF
TRBV30	many	CAWRGGGTEAFF
TRBV19	many	CASTVRGNYGYTF
TRBV5-1	many	CASSQQGADTQYF
TRBV29-1	many	CSVAIGVRDQPQHF
TRBV5-1	many	CASSTLVEAGEQFF
TRBV5-1	many	CASSTGGTTDTQYF
TRBV7-2	many	CASSFYGVSEVAGELFF
TRBV28	many	CASRGAGANTGELFF
TRBV5-1	many	CASRATGLSGNTIYF
TRBV18	many	CASSPGRGQSYGYTF
TRBV4-1	few	CASSQDVSGNTDTQYF
TRBV30	many	CAWSRYWNTEAFF
TRBV18	many	CASSQNSNAGELFF
TRBV6-1	many	CASSERQYSNQPQHF
TRBV27	many	CASSPTAGVNYGYTF
TRBV4-2	many	CASSQVLLATPPFETQYF
TRBV5-1	many	CASSFSGGSYNEQFF
TRBV5-4	many	CASSFPGLDENIQYF
TRBV7-2	many	CASSLYPTGISSYEQYF
TRBV20-1	many	CSARRATYQFF
TRBV2	many	CASSEGRAGRKDEQFF
TRBV25-1	many	CASSLIMQESYEQYF
TRBV29-1	many	CSVETSQETQYF
TRBV21-1	few	CASSNRQRGGWFGETQYF
TRBV7-6	many	CASSKPGQIAYGYTF
TRBV18	-	CASSPLGDSNSPLHF
TRBV11-2	many	CASSLAQDTEAFF
TRBV5-4	-	CASSLDLGDIQYF
TRBV2	many	CASAGDLGDTQYF
TRBV7-3	many	CASSPQGGTGELFF